The 28 T cell receptor beta chains below all came from one sample that was sequenced in a study of early T cells in non-severe SARS-CoV-2 infection. TCRdb used MiXCR to reprocess the 5' RACE reads, holding one entry per CDR3 protein. The sample records 69,000 or so distinct CDR3 sequences, less than 15% being singletons. Sequenced sample: whole blood. The receptors derive from an adult who was a healthcare worker with PCR-confirmed SARS-CoV-2 infection or an uninfected control (not recorded which).

In this sample, this clonotype turned up a few times. V usage is TRBV9 and J usage is TRBJ1-2; TRBD1 is a possible D gene (5 bases). V lost 3 bases and J 4 bases, leaving 16 bases between the germline ends. Germline V lookup: CDR1 SGDLS, CDR2 YYNGEE. This CDR3 contains 15 residues. The CDR3 coding sequence is TGTGCCAGCAGCGCACACATCCAGGGCGGCTATGGCTACACCTTC. It yields the protein CASSAHIQGGYGYTF. Looking up the rest from reference TRBV9 and TRBJ1-2 gives the full variable domain: DSGVTQTPKHLITATGQRVTLRCSPRSGDLSVYWYQQSLDQGLQFLIQYYNGEERAKGNILERFSAQQFPDLHSELNLSSLELGDSALYFCASSAHIQGGYGYTFGSGTRLTVV.

The chain is built from TRBV6-5 and TRBJ2-5; D is ambiguous. V gave up 0 bases and J gave up 5 bases, with 10 bases separating them. Germline V gene data show CDR1 as MNHEY and CDR2 as SVGAGI. The CDR3 extends over 14 amino acids. CDR3 sequence reads: CASSYSAMLETQYF. The CDR3 DNA sequence: TGTGCCAGCAGTTACTCGGCGATGTTGGAGACCCAGTACTTC.

In its sample, this clonotype was seen a few times. The rearrangement uses TRBV5-8 and TRBJ2-2; 7 positions agree with TRBD1. V was pared by 5 bases and J by 4 bases, with 8 bases of the junction left unmatched. The CDR3 consists of 15 residues. Germline assignment: CDR1 SGHTS and CDR2 YDEGEE. This chain's CDR3 is CASRLGQVRTGELFF. CDR3 DNA: TGTGCCAGCAGACTTGGACAGGTCCGCACCGGGGAGCTGTTTTTT.

This clonotype was counted at least ten times. The gene calls are TRBV9 and TRBJ2-7; either TRBD1 or TRBD2 may fit D (5 bases each). Germline-derived CDR1 and CDR2 are SGDLS and YYNGEE. The CDR3 consists of 14 residues. V lost 3 bases, J lost 6 bases, and 16 bases lay in between. CDR3 in amino acids: CASSGGRGQGEQYF. CDR3 DNA: TGTGCCAGCAGCGGGGGAAGAGGGCAGGGCGAGCAGTACTTC.

This clonotype was counted many times. This chain links TRBV29-1 with TRBJ2-3; tentative D call: TRBD2 (5 bases). CDR1 is SQVTM and CDR2 is ANQGSEA in the germline V gene. Trimming removed 6 bases from V and 0 bases from J, with 16 bases in between. The CDR3 consists of 15 residues. CDR3 DNA sequence: TGCAGCGTCTACCGGACTGGAACTAGCACAGATACGCAGTATTTT. It is translated as CSVYRTGTSTDTQYF.

This clonotype was detected many times. The gene calls are TRBV6-2 or TRBV6-3 and TRBJ2-1; the match to TRBD2 covers 14 bases. J was trimmed by 12 bases and V by 4 bases; bases with no gene match: 14. The length of the CDR3 is 17 residues. CDR1 and CDR2 from the germline V gene are MNHEY and SVGEGT. The CDR3 spells CASSSMGLAGVGVGQFF. In DNA, the CDR3 is TGTGCCAGCAGTTCTATGGGACTAGCGGGAGTGGGAGTTGGGCAGTTCTTC.

This chain connects TRBV12-5 to TRBJ2-5, with 12 bases aligning to TRBD2. Germline V gene lookup returns CDR1 LGHNT and CDR2 FRNRAP. This CDR3 has 15 amino acids. V trimming: 4 bases; J trimming: 2 bases; junction bases outside the gene matches: 2. The DNA of the CDR3 is TGTGCTAGTGGTTATGGGACTAGCGGGCAAGAGACCCAGTACTTC. It yields the protein CASGYGTSGQETQYF.

In this sample, this clonotype turned up a few times. The chain uses TRBV19 and TRBJ2-2, with 10 bases matching TRBD1. From germline, CDR1 is LNHDA and CDR2 SQIVND (reference sequence). V was clipped by 4 bases and J by 6 bases; unmatched bases: 5. The CDR3 totals 15 residues. CDR3 in amino acids: CASSTGQGGSGELFF. The DNA for the CDR3 is TGTGCCAGTAGTACCGGACAGGGGGGGTCCGGGGAGCTGTTTTTT.

This clonotype was found a few times. The chain has TRBV4-3 and TRBJ1-1; TRBD1 matches at 7 bases. Germline CDR1 and CDR2: LGHNA and YSLEER. The length of the CDR3 is 15 residues. J lost 6 bases, V lost 0 bases, and 7 bases had no gene match. Here the CDR3 DNA reads TGCGCCAGCAGCCAAGAGCTGACAGGGATCGCTGAAGCTTTCTTT. It encodes CASSQELTGIAEAFF.

Only a few counts were recorded for this clonotype. This chain links TRBV3-1 with TRBJ1-6; D uncertain. Trimming cost V 4 bases and J 5 bases, with 9 bases left between them. The CDR3 is made up of 14 amino acids. Germline V gene sequence: CDR1 LGHDT, CDR2 YNNKEL (reference sequence). The CDR3 DNA reads as TGTGCCAGCAGCCCGGAGGCCGATAATTCACCCCTCCACTTT. Amino acids: CASSPEADNSPLHF.

In this sample, this clonotype turned up many times. V usage is TRBV6-2 or TRBV6-3 and J usage is TRBJ2-2, with TRBD2 matching 13 bases. Germline CDR1 MNHEY, CDR2 SVGEGT. This CDR3 contains 18 residues. The V and J ends lost 7 bases and 0 bases, in that order; junction bases with no gene match: 8. CDR3 in DNA: TGTGCCAGCACCACGGGACTAGCGGGATTGACGAACACCGGGGAGCTGTTTTTT. Its protein product is CASTTGLAGLTNTGELFF.

This clonotype came up many times. The V and J genes are TRBV10-2 and TRBJ2-1; 8 bases map to TRBD2. The CDR3 extends over 14 amino acids. Trimming at V came to 7 bases and at J to 6 bases, leaving 8 bases not matched to a gene. Germline V gene lookup returns CDR1 WSHSY and CDR2 SAAADI. CDR3 sequence (DNA): TGCGCCAGCAATAAGCGGGGGCTGTTCAATGAGCAGTTCTTC. Encoded protein: CASNKRGLFNEQFF.

This clonotype was detected a few times. The J gene is TRBJ2-5, the V gene TRBV29-1; the D is unclear. CDR1 and CDR2 (germline): SQVTM, ANQGSEA. Trimming pared 4 bases from V and 4 bases from J, leaving 13 bases between. The CDR3 contains 13 residues. DNA of the CDR3: TGCAGCGTTGTAGGCAGTTTCGGAGAGACCCAGTACTTC. Translated: CSVVGSFGETQYF.

The rearrangement uses TRBV12-3 or TRBV12-4 and TRBJ2-3; D gene ambiguous. Trimming removed 6 bases from V and 2 bases from J, with 6 bases in between. The CDR3 consists of 12 residues. Written as DNA, the CDR3 is TGTGCCAGCAGGGTCTACACAGATACGCAGTATTTT. Its translation: CASRVYTDTQYF.

The gene calls are TRBV28 and TRBJ2-6; D is unclear. Germline values: CDR1 MDHEN, CDR2 SYDVKM. The length of the CDR3 is 13 residues. The V and J ends lost 6 bases and 15 bases respectively, with 18 bases between them. Here the CDR3 reads CASSLLGTSGLTF. The CDR3 region has the DNA TGTGCCAGCAGCCTTTTGGGCACCTCTGGCCTGACTTTC.

This clonotype was seen many times. V is TRBV7-6 and J is TRBJ1-3; D perhaps matches TRBD1 (6 bases). V was pared by 5 bases and J by 4 bases, with 21 bases between. Germline V gives CDR1 SGHVS, CDR2 FNYEAQ. This CDR3 has 17 residues. The CDR3 DNA reads as TGTGCCAGCAGCCCGCGGGGGGCGCGTATATCAGGAAACACCATATATTTT. Translated: CASSPRGARISGNTIYF.

The CDR3 here is CASSSITDTQYF. The CDR3 nucleotides are TGTGCCAGCTCCAGCATCACAGATACGCAGTATTTT. This chain uses TRBV18 with TRBJ2-3, with D uncertain. The germline V gene encodes CDR1 KGHSH and CDR2 LQKENI. Between the trimmed V and J ends, which lost 6 bases and 2 bases, there was a span of 6 bases. This CDR3 is 12 amino acids long. Using reference TRBV18 and TRBJ2-3 for the parts outside the CDR3, the full variable domain is NAGVMQNPRHLVRRRGQEARLRCSPMKGHSHVYWYRQLPEEGLKFMVYLQKENIIDESGMPKERFSAEFPKEGPSILRIQQVVRGDSAAYFCASSSITDTQYFGPGTRLTVL.

This clonotype was seen only a few times. The chain carries TRBV5-5 and TRBJ1-6; D is undetermined. The length of the CDR3 is 14 residues. CDR1 SGHKS and CDR2 YYEKEE come from the germline V gene (reference sequence). The V and J ends lost 0 bases and 10 bases respectively, with 11 bases between them. CDR3 sequence: CASSLGLRGSPLHF. In nucleotides, the CDR3 is TGTGCCAGCAGCTTGGGATTACGGGGATCACCCCTCCACTTT. Supplemented by reference TRBV5-5 and TRBJ1-6, the full variable domain reads DAGVTQSPTHLIKTRGQQVTLRCSPISGHKSVSWYQQVLGQGPQFIFQYYEKEERGRGNFPDRFSARQFPNYSSELNVNALLLGDSALYLCASSLGLRGSPLHFGNGTRLTVT.

A single count supports this clonotype. The chain combines TRBV29-1 with TRBJ2-1; 7 bases match TRBD1. The CDR3 has 14 residues. Per germline, CDR1 SQVTM and CDR2 ANQGSEA. Unmatched junction bases numbered 7, after V lost 6 bases and J lost 2 bases. As DNA, the CDR3 is TGCAGCGTGGCTCCGGGACAGCCCTACAATGAGCAGTTCTTC. Translation: CSVAPGQPYNEQFF.

V gene TRBV28 combines with J gene TRBJ1-2; D is unclear. This CDR3 region has 11 residues. V lost 6 bases and J 1 base, leaving 3 bases between the germline ends. Per the germline V gene, CDR1 is MDHEN and CDR2 is SYDVKM. CDR3 protein: CASSGNYGYTF. The CDR3 nucleotides read TGTGCCAGCAGCGGTAACTATGGCTACACCTTC.

This clonotype showed up many times. The chain combines TRBV11-2 with TRBJ2-7; 9 bases agree with TRBD1. The CDR3 runs 15 residues. Unmatched junction bases numbered 5, after V lost 5 bases and J lost 0 bases. Germline V CDR1 and CDR2: SGHAT, FQNNGV. The DNA for the CDR3 is TGTGCCAGCAGCCTCGGGACAGGGAGCTCCTACGAGCAGTACTTC. Protein sequence: CASSLGTGSSYEQYF.

The genes are TRBV18 and TRBJ2-7, with D possibly matching TRBD2 (5 bases). Trimming took off 3 bases at V and 4 bases at J, with 16 bases between the two ends. The CDR3 is made up of 15 amino acids. Germline V gives CDR1 KGHSH, CDR2 LQKENI. The CDR3 sequence: CASSPARSGTYEQYF. For the CDR3, the DNA is TGTGCCAGCTCACCTGCCAGGTCGGGAACGTACGAGCAGTACTTC.

The chain joins TRBV7-9 to TRBJ1-1; the D is unclear. Deletions cut 1 base from V and 7 bases from J, with 7 bases between. The germline gives CDR1 SEHNR, CDR2 FQNEAQ (reference sequence). The CDR3 consists of 12 residues. The CDR3 bases are TGTGCCAGCAGCTTAGAGACACATGAAGCTTTCTTT. It encodes CASSLETHEAFF.

In the case of this clonotype: A much larger clone differs from this one at a single base, so this may be a read error. The chain uses TRBV28 and TRBJ2-3; D is undetermined. The CDR3 sequence is 14 residues long. Trimming took 4 bases from V and 10 from J, leaving 18 bases between them. Germline CDR1 MDHEN, CDR2 SYDVKM. The CDR3 bases are TGTGCCAGCAGTTCACAAACTACGGTGGATGCGCAGTATTTT. Translation gives CASSSQTTVDAQYF.

The gene calls are TRBV4-3 and TRBJ2-3; TRBD2 agrees at 7 bases. This CDR3 has 15 amino acids. With 0 bases clipped from V and 4 bases from J, the junction kept 4 bases outside the gene matches. CDR1 is LGHNA and CDR2 is YSLEER in the germline V gene. The CDR3 sequence: CASSQESAGADTQYF. The CDR3 nucleotides are TGCGCCAGCAGCCAAGAGTCGGCGGGGGCAGATACGCAGTATTTT.

V gene TRBV21-1 combines with J gene TRBJ2-7; TRBD2, the table's D call, was not compared with the DNA. TRBV21-1 is labeled a pseudogene. The CDR3 runs 13 residues. CDR3 bases: TGTGCCAGCAGGAGGGTCATCGGGTACGAGCAGTACTTC. Translation: CASRRVIGYEQYF.

This clonotype was seen more than once but under ten times. The chain uses TRBV24-1 and TRBJ2-2; the D is unclear. The CDR3 has 16 residues. V was pared by 3 bases and J by 0 bases, with 10 bases between. CDR1 is KGHDR and CDR2 is SFDVKD in the germline V gene. For the CDR3, the DNA is TGTGCCACCAGTGATGCGACATCAGCGAACACCGGGGAGCTGTTTTTT. This gives the protein CATSDATSANTGELFF.

This clonotype has ten or more counts. V gene TRBV5-1 combines with J gene TRBJ1-5; TRBD1 agrees at 8 bases. V lost 0 bases, J lost 6 bases, and 5 bases stayed unmatched. CDR1 SGHRS and CDR2 YFSETQ come from the germline V gene. This CDR3 is built from 15 residues. The CDR3 here is CASSLGDRGGQPQHF. The CDR3 DNA reads as TGCGCCAGCAGCTTGGGTGACAGGGGTGGTCAGCCCCAGCATTTT. Based on the CDR3 plus reference TRBV5-1 and TRBJ1-5, the full variable domain is KAGVTQTPRYLIKTRGQQVTLSCSPISGHRSVSWYQQTPGQGLQFLFEYFSETQRNKGNFPGRFSGRQFSNSRSEMNVSTLELGDSALYLCASSLGDRGGQPQHFGDGTRLSIL.